The entry below describes one T cell receptor (beta chain). The CDR3 is made up of 15 amino acids. The germline CDR1 and CDR2 sequences are SNHLY and FYNNEI. V was trimmed by 4 bases and J by 1 base, leaving 11 bases between them. The sample is drawn from a study of blood T cell repertoires in COVID-19. For the study at large: Sites across the United States, Italy and Spain contributed samples from acute and convalescent COVID-19. PBMCs, B-cell-depleted T cells, or T cells provided the cDNA or gDNA that made up the material.

In the authors' methods: Reference gene primer amplification gave estimated nucleated cell counts. Repertoires were generated with immunoSEQ multiplex PCR, while TCRdb's copy carries only in-frame clones and drops some. V and J calls and clone size are given by that table; D and trimming were obtained from the DNA. The table shows about 98,000 clones, with 82% occurring only once. Sequencing was performed on peripheral blood. The chain has TRBV2 and TRBJ1-3; a possible D gene is TRBD1 (6 bases). The TCR was taken from a man aged 80 or over with acute or convalescent COVID-19. This CDR3 reads CASSVQGLSGNTIYF. CDR3 DNA sequence: TGTGCCAGCAGTGTACAGGGCCTTTCTGGAAACACCATATATTTT.